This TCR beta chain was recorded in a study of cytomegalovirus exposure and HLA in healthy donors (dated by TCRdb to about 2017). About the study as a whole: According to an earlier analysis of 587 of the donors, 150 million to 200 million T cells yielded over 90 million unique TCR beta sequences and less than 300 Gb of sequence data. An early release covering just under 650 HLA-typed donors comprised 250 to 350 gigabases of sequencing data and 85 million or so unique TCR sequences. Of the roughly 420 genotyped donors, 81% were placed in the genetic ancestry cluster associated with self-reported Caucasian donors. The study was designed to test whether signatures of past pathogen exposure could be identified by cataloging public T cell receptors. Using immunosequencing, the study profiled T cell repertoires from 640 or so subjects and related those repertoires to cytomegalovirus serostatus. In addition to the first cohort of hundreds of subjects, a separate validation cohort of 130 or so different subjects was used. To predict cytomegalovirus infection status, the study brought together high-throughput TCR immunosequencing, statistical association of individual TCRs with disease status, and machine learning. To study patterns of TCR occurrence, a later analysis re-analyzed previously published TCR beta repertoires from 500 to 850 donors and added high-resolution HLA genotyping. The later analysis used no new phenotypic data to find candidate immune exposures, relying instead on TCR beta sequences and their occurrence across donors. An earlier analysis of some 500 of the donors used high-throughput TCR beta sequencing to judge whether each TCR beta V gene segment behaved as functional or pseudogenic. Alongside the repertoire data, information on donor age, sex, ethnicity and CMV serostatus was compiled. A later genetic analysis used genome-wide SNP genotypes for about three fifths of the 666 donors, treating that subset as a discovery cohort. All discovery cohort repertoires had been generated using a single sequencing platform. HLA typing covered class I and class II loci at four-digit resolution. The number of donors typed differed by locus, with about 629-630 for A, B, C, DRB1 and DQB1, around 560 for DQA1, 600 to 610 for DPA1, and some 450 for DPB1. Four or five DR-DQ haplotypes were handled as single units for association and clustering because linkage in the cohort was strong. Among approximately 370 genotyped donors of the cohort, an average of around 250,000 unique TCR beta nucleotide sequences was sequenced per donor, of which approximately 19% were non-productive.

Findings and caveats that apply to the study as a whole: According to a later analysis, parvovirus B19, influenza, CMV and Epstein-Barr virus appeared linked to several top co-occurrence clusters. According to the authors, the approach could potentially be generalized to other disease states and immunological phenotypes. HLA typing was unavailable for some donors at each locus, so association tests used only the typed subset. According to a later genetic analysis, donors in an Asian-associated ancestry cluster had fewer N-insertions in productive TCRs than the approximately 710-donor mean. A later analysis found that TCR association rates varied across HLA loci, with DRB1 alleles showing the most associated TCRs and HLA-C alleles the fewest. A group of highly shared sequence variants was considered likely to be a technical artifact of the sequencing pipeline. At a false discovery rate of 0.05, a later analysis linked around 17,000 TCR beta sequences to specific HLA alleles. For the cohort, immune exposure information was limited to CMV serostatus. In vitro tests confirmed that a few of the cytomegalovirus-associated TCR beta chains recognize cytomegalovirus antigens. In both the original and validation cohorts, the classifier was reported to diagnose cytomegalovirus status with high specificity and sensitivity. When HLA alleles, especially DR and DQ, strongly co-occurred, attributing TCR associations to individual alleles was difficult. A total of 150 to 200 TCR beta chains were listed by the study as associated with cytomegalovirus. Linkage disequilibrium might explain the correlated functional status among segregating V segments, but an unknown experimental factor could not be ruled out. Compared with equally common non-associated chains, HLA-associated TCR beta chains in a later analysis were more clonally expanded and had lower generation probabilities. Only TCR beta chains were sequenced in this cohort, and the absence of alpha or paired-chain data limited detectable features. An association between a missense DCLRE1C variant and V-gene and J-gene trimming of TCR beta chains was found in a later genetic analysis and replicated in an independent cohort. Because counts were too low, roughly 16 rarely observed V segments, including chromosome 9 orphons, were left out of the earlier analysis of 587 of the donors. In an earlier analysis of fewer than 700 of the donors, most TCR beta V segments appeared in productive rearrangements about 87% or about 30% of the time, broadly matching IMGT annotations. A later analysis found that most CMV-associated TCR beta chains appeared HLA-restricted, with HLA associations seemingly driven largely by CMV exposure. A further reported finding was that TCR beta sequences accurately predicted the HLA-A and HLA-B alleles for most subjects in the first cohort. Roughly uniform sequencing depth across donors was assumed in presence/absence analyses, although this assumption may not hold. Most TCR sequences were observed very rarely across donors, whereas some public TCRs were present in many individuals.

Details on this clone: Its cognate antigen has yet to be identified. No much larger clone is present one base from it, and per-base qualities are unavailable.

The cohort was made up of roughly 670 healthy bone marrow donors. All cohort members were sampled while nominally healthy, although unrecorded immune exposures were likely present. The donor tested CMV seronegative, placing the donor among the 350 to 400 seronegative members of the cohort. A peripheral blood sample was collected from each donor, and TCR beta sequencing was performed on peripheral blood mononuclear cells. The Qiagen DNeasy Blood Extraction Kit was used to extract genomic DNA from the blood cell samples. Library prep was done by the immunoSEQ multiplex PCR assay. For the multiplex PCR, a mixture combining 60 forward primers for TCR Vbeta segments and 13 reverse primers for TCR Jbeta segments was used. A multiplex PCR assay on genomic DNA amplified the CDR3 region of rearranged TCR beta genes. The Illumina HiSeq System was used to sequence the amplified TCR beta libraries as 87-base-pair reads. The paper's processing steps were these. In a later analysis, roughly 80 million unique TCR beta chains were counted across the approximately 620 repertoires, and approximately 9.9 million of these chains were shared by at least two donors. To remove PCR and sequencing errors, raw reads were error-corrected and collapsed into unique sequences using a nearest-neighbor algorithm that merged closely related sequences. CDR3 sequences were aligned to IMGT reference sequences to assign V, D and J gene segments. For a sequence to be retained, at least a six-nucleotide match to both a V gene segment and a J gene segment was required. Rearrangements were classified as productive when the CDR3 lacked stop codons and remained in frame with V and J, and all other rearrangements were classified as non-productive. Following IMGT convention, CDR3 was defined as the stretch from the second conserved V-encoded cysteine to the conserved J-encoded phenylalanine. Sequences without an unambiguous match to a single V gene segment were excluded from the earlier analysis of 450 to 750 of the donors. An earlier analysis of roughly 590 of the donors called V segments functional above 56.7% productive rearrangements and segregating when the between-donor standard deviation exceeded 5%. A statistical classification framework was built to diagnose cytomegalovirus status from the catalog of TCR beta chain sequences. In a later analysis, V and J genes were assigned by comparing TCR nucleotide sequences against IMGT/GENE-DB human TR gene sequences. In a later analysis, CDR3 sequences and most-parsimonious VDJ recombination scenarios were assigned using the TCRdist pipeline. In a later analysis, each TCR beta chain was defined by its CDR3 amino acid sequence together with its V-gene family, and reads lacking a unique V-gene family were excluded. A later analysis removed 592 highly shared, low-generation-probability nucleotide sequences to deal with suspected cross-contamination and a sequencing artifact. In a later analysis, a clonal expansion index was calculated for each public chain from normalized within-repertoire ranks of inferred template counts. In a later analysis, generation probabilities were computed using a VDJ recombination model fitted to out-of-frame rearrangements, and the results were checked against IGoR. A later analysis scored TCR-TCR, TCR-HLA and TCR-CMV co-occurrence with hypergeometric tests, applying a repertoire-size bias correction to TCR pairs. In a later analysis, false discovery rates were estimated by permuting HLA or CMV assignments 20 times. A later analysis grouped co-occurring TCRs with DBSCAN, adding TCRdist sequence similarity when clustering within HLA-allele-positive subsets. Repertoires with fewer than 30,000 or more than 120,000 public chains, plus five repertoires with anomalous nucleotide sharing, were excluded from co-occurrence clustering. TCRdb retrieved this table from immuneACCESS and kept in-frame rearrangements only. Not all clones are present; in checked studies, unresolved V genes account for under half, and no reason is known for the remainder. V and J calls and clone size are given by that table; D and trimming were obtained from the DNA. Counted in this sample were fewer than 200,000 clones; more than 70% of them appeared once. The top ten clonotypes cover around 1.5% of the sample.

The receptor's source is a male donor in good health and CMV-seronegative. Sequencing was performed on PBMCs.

The nucleotide sequence reads TGTGCCATCAGGAAACCACACCAACCGACAGGGTGGTCCGGAAACACCATATATTTT. This is translated as CAIRKPHQPTGWSGNTIYF. Here the chain combines TRBV10-3 and TRBJ1-3, and 7 bases in between align with TRBD1. Taken from cysteine to phenylalanine, the CDR3 has 19 residues. Only CDR3 DNA is held: 57 bases, read in frame from base 1. V and J are trimmed by 6 bases and 4 bases, and the gene matches miss 21 bases of the junction. According to the germline V gene, CDR1 reads ENHRY and CDR2 reads SYGVKD.